Sequencing of this T cell receptor beta chain was carried out in a study of blood T cell repertoires in COVID-19. Study overall: Donors in the United States, Italy and Spain gave samples during acute or convalescent COVID-19. T cells, B-cell-depleted T cells, or PBMCs supplied cDNA or gDNA.

In the original workflow: Reference gene primer amplification gave estimated nucleated cell counts. Sequencing was performed with immunoSEQ multiplex PCR; in TCRdb, only in-frame clones are kept and a portion is missing. V and J calls and clone size are as listed in that table; D and trimming were resolved from the DNA. The data show under 200,000 clones, about 80% seen once. The CDR3 consists of 12 residues. V was clipped by 4 bases and J by 6 bases, with 10 bases between them. Germline V gene sequence: CDR1 SGHAT, CDR2 FQDESV (reference sequence). The J gene is TRBJ2-7, the V gene TRBV11-1, with D hard to call. This sequence was found in a man aged 60-69 years with acute or convalescent COVID-19. Sequencing was done on a sample of peripheral blood. For the CDR3, the DNA is TGTGCCAGCAGCTACCTATCCGGCGAGCAGTACTTC. It codes for CASSYLSGEQYF.